The T cell receptor (beta chain) under discussion was sequenced for a study of CD8+ T cells in alopecia areata listed by TCRdb under 2018. General notes on the study: The treated patients took part in an open-label pilot trial in which moderate-to-severe alopecia areata was treated with oral tofacitinib at 5 to 10 mg twice daily. Tofacitinib was administered for 6 to 18 months, and 6 months of follow-up off drug were then conducted to assess delayed response and recurrence. In treated patients, disease severity was measured using the SALT score, which gives the percentage of scalp surface area affected. To study T cell clonal expansion in alopecia areata, the researchers applied high-throughput TCRbeta sequencing to both the C3H/HeJ mouse model and human patients. Patients on tofacitinib were biopsied at baseline and after 4 and 24 weeks of treatment, and several of the patients also had a later scalp biopsy. RNA was obtained with the PAXgene miRNA kit for fixed scalp, the miRNeasy kit for PBMCs, and the RNeasy kit for mouse skin. TCRbeta CDR3 regions were amplified by immunoSEQ multiplex PCR using 35 Vbeta forward and 13 Jbeta reverse primers. In humans, TCRbeta sequencing was performed on scalp tissue and on sorted CD4+ and CD8+ peripheral blood T cells from healthy controls and from patients with patchy or totalis/universalis alopecia areata. Scalp clonality was compared among normal scalp (n=4), patchy alopecia areata scalp (n=8), and alopecia totalis/universalis scalp (n=8).

The germline V gene sets CDR1 to SQVTM and CDR2 to ANQGSEA. V was cut back by 7 bases and J by 4 bases, leaving a gap of 14 bases between them. Counted from cysteine to phenylalanine, this CDR3 has 13 amino acids. The retained sequence is limited to the CDR3, 39 bases, with the frame set at the first base. The library relied on the immunoSEQ multiplex PCR assay. For TCR sequencing, RNA was extracted from every sample and reverse transcribed into cDNA to serve as template. SuperScript III was used for first-strand cDNA synthesis, primed with a 2:1 mix of oligo-dT and random hexamers. A synthetic immune receptor repertoire was used to measure amplification bias, and any remaining bias was corrected computationally. On the study's bioinformatics: Raw reads were preprocessed to remove errors, and CDR3 was defined by IMGT conventions from the conserved cysteine to phenylalanine. Clonality was computed by normalizing Shannon entropy by log2 of the number of productive unique TCRs and subtracting the result from 1. CD4 or CD8 identity of scalp clones was inferred by cross-referencing scalp TCRbeta sequences with sorted blood CD4 and CD8 repertoires. TCRdb re-hosts the immuneACCESS table, in-frame sequences only. Its copies lack some clones; in the studies checked, an unresolved V gene accounts for under half of them, and the cause for the rest is not known. V and J calls and clone size are those listed in that table; D and trimming were worked out from the DNA. The sample includes 60,000 to 85,000 clones, with 29% observed a single time. The biggest ten clones account for under 15% of the sample.

This clone was detected a few times. Its antigen target is currently unknown. No base quality information exists; no much larger clone differs at one position. Paper-wide results and their limitations: Many expanded lesional clones were found to persist in scalp and blood during tofacitinib treatment, and relapse after treatment cessation may be partly explained by this persistence. Scalp clonality and the number of expanded CD8+ clones among the top 100 scalp clones were significantly decreased by tofacitinib. Because the treated cohort was small and had only one nonresponder, larger studies are needed to examine links between baseline CD8+ expansion and response. TCR sequences shared between patients were less clear than in mice, possibly partly because of HLA diversity in the patient population. Higher clonality and more expanded CD8+ clones were observed in lesional scalp than in normal scalp, particularly in alopecia totalis/universalis, a finding suggestive of antigenic drive. Unlike mouse skin, which is dominated by gammadelta T cells, normal human skin has resident alphabeta T cells that are also sequenced, and this complicates analysis of the scalp TCR repertoire.

The time point label here, explained by the study, means: around 4 weeks on oral tofacitinib. According to the study, the label for this sample's treatment or condition signals: oral pan-JAK inhibitor, 5-10 mg twice daily. Lesional scalp punch biopsies and peripheral blood were obtained from alopecia areata patients. PBMCs were isolated by density centrifugation and stained for CD3, CD4 and CD8, after which CD4+ and CD8+ T cells were sorted on a FACSAria. The chain employs TRBV29-1 and TRBJ1-3; a tentative D call is TRBD1 (6 bases match). This specimen consisted of CD8+ T cells sorted from blood, obtained at week 4, from a patient treated with tofacitinib. This receptor was taken from a human donor with alopecia areata. The DNA reads TGCAGCGCCTCCGGGGGGCAAGGAAACACCATATATTTT. This yields the protein CSASGGQGNTIYF. The variable domain in full, with residues beyond the CDR3 obtained from the reference TRBV29-1 and TRBJ1-3 genes, is SAVISQKPSRDICQRGTSLTIQCQVDSQVTMMFWYRQQPGQSLTLIATANQGSEATYESGFVIDKFPISRPNLTFSTLTVSNMSPEDSSIYLCSASGGQGNTIYFGEGSWLTVV.